The present TCR beta chain was sequenced within a study of cytomegalovirus exposure and HLA in healthy donors. General study results and limits: In vitro data verified a few CMV-associated chains as specific for CMV antigens. TCR association rates varied by HLA locus in a later analysis, with DRB1 highest and HLA-C lowest.

This PCR relied on a set of 60 Vbeta primers and 13 Jbeta primers. TCRdb's table, derived via immunoSEQ multiplex PCR, lists solely in-frame clones and lacks some. The data show 35,000 to 45,000 clones, and the top ten clones hold approximately 3.6%. The germline gives CDR1 SGHTA, CDR2 FQGNSA. V lost 4 bases, J lost 5 bases, and 14 bases lay in between. The CDR3 runs to 14 residues. With respect to this clone: The antigen is unknown.

The chain joins TRBV7-2 to TRBJ2-5; weak D call: TRBD1 (6 bases). This receptor was identified in a male donor in good health and CMV-seronegative. Sequencing used PBMCs. The CDR3 loop is CASSSSGRGETQYF. Written as DNA, the CDR3 is TGTGCCAGCAGCTCATCGGGAAGGGGGGAGACCCAGTACTTC.